This T cell receptor (beta chain) emerged from a study of beta chain features in type 1 diabetes. Study-level points and caveats: Shortening that was moderate but significant affected the TCRB CDR3s of Type 1 diabetes patients in all four CD4+ subsets.

About this clone itself: Its antigen is not known.

The CDR3 totals 12 residues. Per germline, CDR1 SQVTM and CDR2 ANQGSEA. Trimming took 5 bases from V and 7 from J, leaving 14 bases between them. What was sequenced were expressed TCRB transcripts, since all of the isolated RNA had been reverse transcribed. Mean read depth for naive, central memory and regulatory T cell samples was 3 million to 4.5 million reads. Clones were sequenced by immunoSEQ multiplex PCR, and TCRdb holds only the in-frame ones, with some missing. This table has approximately 240,000 clones, approximately 16% appearing once. J is TRBJ1-2 and V is TRBV29-1; maybe TRBD1 (5 bases). The source is a man aged 30 to 39 with type 1 diabetes. The sequencing sample was made of naive CD4+ T cells from blood. The CDR3 is CSVRIRAAGYTF. In DNA, the CDR3 is TGCAGCGTTAGGATCAGGGCAGCTGGCTACACCTTC. Full variable domain (rest looked up from reference TRBV29-1 and TRBJ1-2): SAVISQKPSRDICQRGTSLTIQCQVDSQVTMMFWYRQQPGQSLTLIATANQGSEATYESGFVIDKFPISRPNLTFSTLTVSNMSPEDSSIYLCSVRIRAAGYTFGSGTRLTVV.